This T cell receptor beta chain derives from a study of TIL therapy for anti-PD-1-resistant metastatic lung cancer. The overall study: Median patient age was 54, ranging about 35-85 years.

Time point here: pre-treatment sample, taken before nivolumab and TIL therapy. Notes on this clone: The antigen remains unidentified.

Study observations and caveats: Infused TIL clonotypes partially replaced the baseline blood repertoire, then decayed over months.

Sequencing used immunoSEQ v3. Survey-level samples got 1.5 million to 2.5 million read pairs; deep-level samples got about 4.5-6.5 million. Sequenced by immunoSEQ multiplex PCR; TCRdb stores in-frame clones only, minus some. This sample has about 32,000 clones, with 74% found just once. V was pared by 4 bases and J by 2 bases, with 13 bases between. Germline CDR1 reads SGHDT; CDR2 reads YYEEEE. CDR3 length equals 15 residues. The clonotype was recovered from a woman between 25 and 80 years old with non-small cell lung cancer. The rearrangement links TRBV5-6 to TRBJ1-5, with a possible D match to TRBD1 (5 bases). The specimen comprised blood, sampled at baseline. The CDR3 sequence is CASSPRDSGNQPQHF. CDR3 DNA: TGTGCCAGCAGCCCCAGGGATTCGGGCAATCAGCCCCAGCATTTT.